This T cell receptor beta chain was obtained from a study of regulatory T cells in long-lasting Graves disease. Comment on this clonotype: The target antigen is unknown.

The V end lost 5 bases, the J end lost 1 base, and 12 bases lay between the germline ends. The length of the CDR3 is 14 residues. Germline loops: CDR1 SGHAT, CDR2 FQNNGV. Time point defined: newly diagnosed GD, antithyroid drugs for less than 3 months. Isolated PBMC RNA provided the starting material for the TCR library. Study-wide results and limits: Favoring TRBV28, TRBJ1-2 and TRBJ2-5 was a feature seen in persistent disease.

CDR3-region Arm-PCR and iRepertoire HTBI primers produced the TCR beta libraries. From the multiplex PCR reads, TCRdb called clonotypes with MiXCR, one entry per CDR3 protein. The sample yields under 250,000 distinct CDR3 sequences, roughly 19% seen once. The sample also formed part of further work on T cells in Graves' hyperthyroidism and ophthalmopathy. In that study: Hyperthyroidism in the patients, aged 18 to 65, was newly diagnosed and under 2 months in duration. Orbital computed tomography and thyroid ultrasound, together with serum TRAb and thyroxine and clinical symptoms, were used for diagnoses. During a first-round RT-PCR of the TCR CDR3, the HTBI primer set was used.

The sample consisted of peripheral blood mononuclear cells (PBMCs), taken at new diagnosis, from a patient treated with antithyroid drugs. The V call is TRBV11-2, the J call TRBJ2-7; D is ambiguous. This TCR came from a woman in her 30s with Graves disease. The CDR3 sequence is CASSGLGGSYEQYF. CDR3 DNA: TGTGCCAGCAGCGGCCTCGGCGGATCCTACGAGCAGTACTTC.